Sequencing of this T cell receptor beta chain was carried out in a study of cytomegalovirus exposure and HLA in healthy donors. Study results and limitations: The authors later linked a missense DCLRE1C variant to TCR beta V- and J-gene trimming. Testing in vitro showed three CMV-associated chains specific for CMV antigens. What TCR beta sequences reportedly achieved was accurate prediction of HLA-A and HLA-B alleles in most subjects. Common viral pathogens seemed to be connected with several of the most significant clusters, according to a later analysis.

Note on this clone: Its antigen is as yet unknown.

Germline V gene data show CDR1 as MNHEY and CDR2 as SMNVEV (reference sequence). With 5 bases removed from V and 9 bases from J, the gap between germline ends came to 17 bases. There are 15 residues in the CDR3. Primers for the PCR totalled 60 Vbeta and 13 Jbeta. Sequencing was performed with immunoSEQ multiplex PCR; in TCRdb, only in-frame clones are kept and a portion is missing. Among roughly 190,000 clones, 80% to 85% were seen once, and the ten largest hold about 0.8%. The V gene is TRBV27, the J gene TRBJ1-6; TRBD1 is a possible D gene (6 bases). The sample comprised PBMCs. The clonotype was recovered from a woman aged 18-29 years in good health and CMV-seronegative. CDR3 DNA sequence: TGTGCCAGCAGTGAAACAGGGTGGCGTAGTTCACCCCTCCACTTT. Translated, it gives CASSETGWRSSPLHF.